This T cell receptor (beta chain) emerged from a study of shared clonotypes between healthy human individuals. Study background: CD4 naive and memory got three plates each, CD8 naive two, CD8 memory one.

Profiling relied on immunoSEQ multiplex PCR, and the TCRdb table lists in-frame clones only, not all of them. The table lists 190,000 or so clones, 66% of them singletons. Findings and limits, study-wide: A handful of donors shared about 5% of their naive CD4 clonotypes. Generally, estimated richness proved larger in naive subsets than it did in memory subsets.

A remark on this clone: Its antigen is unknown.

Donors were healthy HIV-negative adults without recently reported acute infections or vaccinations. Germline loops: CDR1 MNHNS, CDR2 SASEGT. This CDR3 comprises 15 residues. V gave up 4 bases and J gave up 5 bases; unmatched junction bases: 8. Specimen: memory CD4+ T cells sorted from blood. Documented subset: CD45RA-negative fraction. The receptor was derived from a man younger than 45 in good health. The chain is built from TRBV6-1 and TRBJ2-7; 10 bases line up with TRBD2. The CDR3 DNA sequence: TGTGCCAGCAGTGCACTAGCGGGATACGTTCACGAGCAGTACTTC. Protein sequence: CASSALAGYVHEQYF.